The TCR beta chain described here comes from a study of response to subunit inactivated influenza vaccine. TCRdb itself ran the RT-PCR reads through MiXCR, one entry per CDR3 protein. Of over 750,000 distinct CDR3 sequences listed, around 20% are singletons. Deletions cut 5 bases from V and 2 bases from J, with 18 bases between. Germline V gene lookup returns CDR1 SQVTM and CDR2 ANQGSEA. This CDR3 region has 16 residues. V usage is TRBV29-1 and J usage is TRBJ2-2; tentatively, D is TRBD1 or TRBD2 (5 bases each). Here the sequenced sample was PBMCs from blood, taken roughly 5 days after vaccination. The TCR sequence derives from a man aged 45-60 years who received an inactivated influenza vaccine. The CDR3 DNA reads TGCAGCGTTTATCACCGGGACCCGGAAAACACCGGGGAGCTGTTTTTT. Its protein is CSVYHRDPENTGELFF.